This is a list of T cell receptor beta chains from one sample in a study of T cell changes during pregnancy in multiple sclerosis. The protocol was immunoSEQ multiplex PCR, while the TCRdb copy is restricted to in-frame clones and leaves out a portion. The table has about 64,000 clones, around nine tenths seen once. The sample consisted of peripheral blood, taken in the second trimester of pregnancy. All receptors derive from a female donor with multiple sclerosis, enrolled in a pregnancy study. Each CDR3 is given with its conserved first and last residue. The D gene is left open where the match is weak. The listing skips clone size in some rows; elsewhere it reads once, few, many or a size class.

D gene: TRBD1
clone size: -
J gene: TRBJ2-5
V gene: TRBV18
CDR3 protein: CASSRDQGDQETQYF
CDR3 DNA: TGTGCCAGCTCACGAGACCAGGGGGACCAAGAGACCCAGTACTTC

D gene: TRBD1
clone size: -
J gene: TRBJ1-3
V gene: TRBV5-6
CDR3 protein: CASSLGQVAGNTIYF
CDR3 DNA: TGTGCCAGCAGCCTAGGACAGGTAGCGGGAAACACCATATATTTT

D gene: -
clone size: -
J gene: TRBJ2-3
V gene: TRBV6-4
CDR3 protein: CASSDSDGKGADTQYF
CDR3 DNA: TGTGCCAGCAGTGACTCTGACGGGAAGGGGGCAGATACGCAGTATTTT

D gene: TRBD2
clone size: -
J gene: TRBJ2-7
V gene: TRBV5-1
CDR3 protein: CASSSLAGQSEQYF
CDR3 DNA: TGCGCCAGCAGCTCCTTAGCGGGACAAAGCGAGCAGTACTTC

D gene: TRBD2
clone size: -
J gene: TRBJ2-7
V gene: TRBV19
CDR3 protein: CASSMRLAGVYEQYF
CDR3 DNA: TGTGCCAGTAGTATGAGACTAGCGGGAGTGTACGAGCAGTACTTC

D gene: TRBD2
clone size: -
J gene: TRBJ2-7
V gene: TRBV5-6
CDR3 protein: CASSSYGLAGGPGPYEQYF
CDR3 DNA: TGTGCCAGCAGCTCGTACGGACTAGCGGGAGGGCCCGGTCCCTACGAGCAGTACTTC

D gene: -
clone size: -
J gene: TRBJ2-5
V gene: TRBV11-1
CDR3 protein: CASSRLGETQYF
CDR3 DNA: TGTGCCAGCAGCCGACTAGGGGAGACCCAGTACTTC

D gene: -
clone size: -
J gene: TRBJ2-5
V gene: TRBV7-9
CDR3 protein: CASSLVGTGLHRETQYF
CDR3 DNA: TGTGCCAGCAGCTTAGTCGGAACAGGCCTTCATCGAGAGACCCAGTACTTC

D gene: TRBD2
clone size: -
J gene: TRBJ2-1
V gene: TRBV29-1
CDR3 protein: CSVEGLAGVEEQFF
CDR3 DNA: TGCAGCGTTGAAGGACTAGCGGGAGTTGAGGAGCAGTTCTTC

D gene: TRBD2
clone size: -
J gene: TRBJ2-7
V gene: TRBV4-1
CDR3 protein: CASSQYSGNTYEQYF
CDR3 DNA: TGCGCCAGCAGCCAATATAGCGGGAACACCTACGAGCAGTACTTC

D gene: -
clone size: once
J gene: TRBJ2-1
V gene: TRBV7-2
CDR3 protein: CASSLEASAYNEQFF
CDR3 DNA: TGTGCCAGCAGCTTAGAGGCTAGCGCGTACAATGAGCAGTTCTTC

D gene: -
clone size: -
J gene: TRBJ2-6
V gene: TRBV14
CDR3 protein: CASSHQAGHTGANVLTF
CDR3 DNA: TGTGCCAGCAGCCACCAGGCAGGGCATACGGGGGCCAACGTCCTGACTTTC

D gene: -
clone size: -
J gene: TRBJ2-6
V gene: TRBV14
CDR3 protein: CASSHGVRQVRGKAGANVLTF
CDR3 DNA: TGTGCCAGCAGCCATGGGGTGCGACAGGTAAGGGGGAAGGCTGGGGCCAACGTCCTGACTTTC

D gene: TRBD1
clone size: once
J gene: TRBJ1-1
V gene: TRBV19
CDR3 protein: CASSGWTGDTEAFF
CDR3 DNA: TGTGCCAGTAGTGGTTGGACAGGAGACACTGAAGCTTTCTTT

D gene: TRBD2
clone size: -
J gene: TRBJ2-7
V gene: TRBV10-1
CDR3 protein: CASSTSGGSYEQYF
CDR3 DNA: TGCGCCAGCAGTACTAGCGGGGGATCCTACGAGCAGTACTTC

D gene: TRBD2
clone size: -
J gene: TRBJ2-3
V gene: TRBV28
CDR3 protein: CASSHGLAGGQDTQYF
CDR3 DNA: TGTGCCAGCAGTCACGGACTAGCGGGAGGGCAAGATACGCAGTATTTT

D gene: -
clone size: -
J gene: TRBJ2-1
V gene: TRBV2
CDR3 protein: CASKYSEEGNEQFF
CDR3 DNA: TGTGCCAGCAAATACAGTGAGGAGGGAAATGAGCAGTTCTTC

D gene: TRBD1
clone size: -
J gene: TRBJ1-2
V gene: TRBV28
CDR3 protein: CASTRYPGGLNYGYTF
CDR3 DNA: TGTGCCAGCACCCGATACCCAGGGGGCCTAAACTATGGCTACACCTTC

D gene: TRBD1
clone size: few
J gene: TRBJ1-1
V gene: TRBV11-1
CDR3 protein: CASSPYQGARNEAFF
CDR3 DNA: TGTGCCAGCAGTCCCTACCAGGGGGCGCGTAATGAAGCTTTCTTT

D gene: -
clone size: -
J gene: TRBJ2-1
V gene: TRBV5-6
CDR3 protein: CASSLQDGEQFF
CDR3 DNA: TGTGCCAGCAGCTTGCAGGATGGTGAGCAGTTCTTC

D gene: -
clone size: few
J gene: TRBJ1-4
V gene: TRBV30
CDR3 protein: CAHTGRTNEKLFF
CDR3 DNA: TGTGCGCATACAGGGCGCACTAATGAAAAACTGTTTTTT

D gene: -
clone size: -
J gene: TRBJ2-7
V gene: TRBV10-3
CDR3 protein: CAISDTYEQYF
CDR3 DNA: TGTGCCATCAGTGACACCTACGAGCAGTACTTC

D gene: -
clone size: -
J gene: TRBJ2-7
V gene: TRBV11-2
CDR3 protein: CASSLGGRDSYEQYF
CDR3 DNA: TGTGCCAGCAGCTTAGGCGGCAGGGACTCCTACGAGCAGTACTTC

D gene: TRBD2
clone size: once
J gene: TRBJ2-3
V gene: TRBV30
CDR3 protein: CAWSVAGGPDTQYF
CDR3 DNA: TGTGCCTGGAGTGTAGCGGGAGGGCCTGATACGCAGTATTTT

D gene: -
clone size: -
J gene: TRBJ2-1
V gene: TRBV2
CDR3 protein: CASSEGGLHSYNEQFF
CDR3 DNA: TGTGCCAGCAGTGAAGGGGGGCTACACTCCTACAATGAGCAGTTCTTC

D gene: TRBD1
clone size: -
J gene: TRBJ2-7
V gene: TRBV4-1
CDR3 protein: CASSQLDRSIYEQYF
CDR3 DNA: TGCGCCAGCAGCCAGTTGGACAGGAGCATCTACGAGCAGTACTTC

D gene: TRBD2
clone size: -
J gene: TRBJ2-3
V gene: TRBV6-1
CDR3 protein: CASSEAGGGATDTQYF
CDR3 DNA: TGTGCCAGCAGTGAAGCGGGCGGGGGAGCCACAGATACGCAGTATTTT

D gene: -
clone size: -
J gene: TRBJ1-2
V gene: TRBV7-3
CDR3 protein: CASSLTSAGDGYTF
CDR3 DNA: TGTGCCAGCAGCTTAACGTCGGCAGGGGATGGCTACACCTTC

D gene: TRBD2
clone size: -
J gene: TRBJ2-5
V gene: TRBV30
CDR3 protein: CAWSVGLADQETQYF
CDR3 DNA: TGTGCCTGGAGTGTAGGGCTAGCGGACCAAGAGACCCAGTACTTC

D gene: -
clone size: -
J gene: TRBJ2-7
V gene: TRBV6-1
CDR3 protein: CASSEEETSSYEQYF
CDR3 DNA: TGTGCCAGCAGTGAAGAGGAGACTAGTAGTTACGAGCAGTACTTC

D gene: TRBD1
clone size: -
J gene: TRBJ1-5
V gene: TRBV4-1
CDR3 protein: CASSQVATGLLSNQPQHF
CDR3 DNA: TGCGCCAGCAGCCAAGTTGCGACAGGGCTATTGAGCAATCAGCCCCAGCATTTT

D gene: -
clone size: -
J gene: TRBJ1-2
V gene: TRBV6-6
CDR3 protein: CASSYEGVLNYGYTF
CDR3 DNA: TGTGCCAGCAGTTACGAGGGGGTTCTTAACTATGGCTACACCTTC

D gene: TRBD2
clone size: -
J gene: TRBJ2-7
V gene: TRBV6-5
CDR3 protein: CASRRLAGLPYEQYF
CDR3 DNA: TGTGCCAGCAGACGACTAGCGGGACTCCCCTACGAGCAGTACTTC

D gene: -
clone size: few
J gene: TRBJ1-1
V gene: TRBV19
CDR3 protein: CASSMGGAEAFF
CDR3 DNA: TGTGCCAGTAGTATGGGCGGGGCTGAAGCTTTCTTT

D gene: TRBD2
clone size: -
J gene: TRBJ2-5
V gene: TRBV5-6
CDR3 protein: CASSFPGTSGEETQYF
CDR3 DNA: TGTGCCAGCAGCTTCCCCGGGACTAGCGGGGAAGAGACCCAGTACTTC

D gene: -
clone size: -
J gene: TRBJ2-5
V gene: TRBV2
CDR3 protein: CASRPDGIETQYF
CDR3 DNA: TGTGCCAGCAGACCGGACGGGATAGAGACCCAGTACTTC

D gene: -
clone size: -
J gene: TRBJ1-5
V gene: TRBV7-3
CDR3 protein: CASTLRSGTRNQPQHF
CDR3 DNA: TGTGCCAGCACCCTCCGCTCGGGGACAAGGAATCAGCCCCAGCATTTT

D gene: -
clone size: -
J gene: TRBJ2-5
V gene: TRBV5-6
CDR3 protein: CASSFGGIQETQYF
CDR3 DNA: TGTGCCAGCAGCTTCGGAGGAATCCAAGAGACCCAGTACTTC

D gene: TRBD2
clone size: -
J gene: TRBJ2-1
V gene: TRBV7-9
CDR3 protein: CASSPRLAGDNEQFF
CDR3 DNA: TGTGCCAGCAGCCCCCGACTAGCGGGAGACAATGAGCAGTTCTTC

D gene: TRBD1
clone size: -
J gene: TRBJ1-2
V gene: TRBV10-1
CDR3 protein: CASTRDRGNYGYTF
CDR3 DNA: TGCGCCAGTACCCGGGACAGGGGGAATTATGGCTACACCTTC

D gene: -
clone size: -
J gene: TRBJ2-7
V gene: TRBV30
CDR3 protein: CASREPSSQQYF
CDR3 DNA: TGTGCCAGCAGGGAACCTTCGAGTCAGCAGTACTTC

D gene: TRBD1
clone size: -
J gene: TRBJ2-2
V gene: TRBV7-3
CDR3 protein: CASSPRGTGNTGELFF
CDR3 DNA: TGTGCCAGCAGCCCTAGGGGGACAGGGAACACCGGGGAGCTGTTTTTT

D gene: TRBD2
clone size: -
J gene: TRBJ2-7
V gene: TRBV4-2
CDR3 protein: CASSQQTSGNDEQYF
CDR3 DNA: TGTGCCAGCAGCCAACAGACTAGCGGGAACGACGAGCAGTACTTC

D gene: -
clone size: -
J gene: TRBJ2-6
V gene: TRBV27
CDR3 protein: CASSLYPQRATSSGANVLTF
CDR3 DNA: TGTGCCAGCAGTTTATACCCACAGAGAGCTACGAGCTCTGGGGCCAACGTCCTGACTTTC

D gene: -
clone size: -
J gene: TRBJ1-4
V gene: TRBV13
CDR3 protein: CASSLGLVTNEKLFF
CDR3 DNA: TGTGCCAGCAGCTTAGGCCTCGTAACTAATGAAAAACTGTTTTTT

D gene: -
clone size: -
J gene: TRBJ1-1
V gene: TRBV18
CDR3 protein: CASSPPGALNTEAFF
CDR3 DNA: TGTGCCAGCTCACCACCGGGGGCCCTGAACACTGAAGCTTTCTTT